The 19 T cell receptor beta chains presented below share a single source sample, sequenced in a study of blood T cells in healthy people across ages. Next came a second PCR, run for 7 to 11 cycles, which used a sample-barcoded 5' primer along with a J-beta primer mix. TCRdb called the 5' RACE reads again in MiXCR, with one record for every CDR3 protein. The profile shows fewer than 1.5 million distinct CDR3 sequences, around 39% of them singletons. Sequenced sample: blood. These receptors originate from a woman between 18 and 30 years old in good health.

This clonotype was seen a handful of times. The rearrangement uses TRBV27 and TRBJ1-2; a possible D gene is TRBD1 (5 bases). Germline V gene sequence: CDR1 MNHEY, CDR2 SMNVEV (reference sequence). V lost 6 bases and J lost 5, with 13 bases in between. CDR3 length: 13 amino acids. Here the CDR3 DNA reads TGTGCCAGCAGCGCGGGTTGGGGGTATGGCTACACCTTC. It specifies CASSAGWGYGYTF.

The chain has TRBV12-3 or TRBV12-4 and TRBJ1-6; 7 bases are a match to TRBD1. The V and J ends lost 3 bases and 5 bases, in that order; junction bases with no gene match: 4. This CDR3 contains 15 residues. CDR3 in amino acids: CASSFADRDNSPLHF. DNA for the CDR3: TGTGCCAGCAGTTTTGCCGACAGGGATAATTCACCCCTCCACTTT.

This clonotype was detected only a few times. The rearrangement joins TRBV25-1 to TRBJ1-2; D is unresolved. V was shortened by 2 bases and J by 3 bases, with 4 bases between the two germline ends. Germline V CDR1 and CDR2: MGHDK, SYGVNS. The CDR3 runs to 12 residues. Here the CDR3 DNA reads TGTGCCAGCAGTGAACAGGACTATGGCTACACCTTC. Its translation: CASSEQDYGYTF.

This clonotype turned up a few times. CDR3 protein: CSAMSPEGSYEQYF. The DNA for the CDR3 is TGCAGTGCCATGTCCCCGGAGGGCTCCTACGAGCAGTACTTC. The chain couples TRBV20-1 to TRBJ2-7; TRBD2 might be the D (6 bases). CDR3 length: 14 residues. Germline assignment: CDR1 DFQATT and CDR2 SNEGSKA (reference sequence). The ends were cut back, 6 bases at V and 0 bases at J, with 15 bases in the middle.

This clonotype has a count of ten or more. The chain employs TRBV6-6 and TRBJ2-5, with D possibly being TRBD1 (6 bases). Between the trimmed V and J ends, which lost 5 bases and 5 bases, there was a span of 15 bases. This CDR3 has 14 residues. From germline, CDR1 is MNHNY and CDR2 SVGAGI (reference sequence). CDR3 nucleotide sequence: TGTGCCAGCAGTCACGGGACACTGGAGGAGACCCAGTACTTC. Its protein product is CASSHGTLEETQYF.

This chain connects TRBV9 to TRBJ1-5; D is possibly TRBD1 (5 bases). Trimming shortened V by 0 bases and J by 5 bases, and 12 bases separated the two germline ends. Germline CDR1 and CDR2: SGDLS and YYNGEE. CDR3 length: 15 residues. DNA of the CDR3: TGTGCCAGCAGCGTAGGGGGGGTGGGGGATCAGCCCCAGCATTTT. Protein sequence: CASSVGGVGDQPQHF.

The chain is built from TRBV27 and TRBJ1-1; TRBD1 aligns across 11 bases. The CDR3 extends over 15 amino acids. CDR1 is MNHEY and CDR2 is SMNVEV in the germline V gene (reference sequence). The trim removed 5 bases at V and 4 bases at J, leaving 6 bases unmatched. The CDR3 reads CASSAAGTGGTEAFF. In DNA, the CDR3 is TGTGCCAGCAGTGCCGCCGGGACAGGGGGCACTGAAGCTTTCTTT.

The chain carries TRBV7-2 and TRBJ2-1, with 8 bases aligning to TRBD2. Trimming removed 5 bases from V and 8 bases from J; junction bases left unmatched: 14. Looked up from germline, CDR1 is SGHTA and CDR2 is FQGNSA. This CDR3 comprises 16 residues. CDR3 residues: CASSRLPGLGNHEQFF. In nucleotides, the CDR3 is TGTGCCAGCAGCCGACTACCGGGACTAGGAAACCATGAGCAGTTCTTC.

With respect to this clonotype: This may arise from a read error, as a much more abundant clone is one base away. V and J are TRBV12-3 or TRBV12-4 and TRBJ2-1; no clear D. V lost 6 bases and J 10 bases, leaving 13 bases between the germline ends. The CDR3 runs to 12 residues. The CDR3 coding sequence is TGTGCCAGCAGCCTGACCACCTACGAGCAGTTCTTC. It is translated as CASSLTTYEQFF.

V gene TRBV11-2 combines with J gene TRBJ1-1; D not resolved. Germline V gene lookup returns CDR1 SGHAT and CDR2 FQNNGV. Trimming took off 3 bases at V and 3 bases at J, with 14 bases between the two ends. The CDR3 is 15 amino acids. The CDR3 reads CASSFGSPSDTEAFF. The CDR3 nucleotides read TGTGCCAGCAGCTTCGGGTCGCCCTCGGACACTGAAGCTTTCTTT. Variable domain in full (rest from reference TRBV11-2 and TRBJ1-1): EAGVAQSPRYKIIEKRQSVAFWCNPISGHATLYWYQQILGQGPKLLIQFQNNGVVDDSQLPKDRFSAERLKGVDSTLKIQPAKLEDSAVYLCASSFGSPSDTEAFFGQGTRLTVV.

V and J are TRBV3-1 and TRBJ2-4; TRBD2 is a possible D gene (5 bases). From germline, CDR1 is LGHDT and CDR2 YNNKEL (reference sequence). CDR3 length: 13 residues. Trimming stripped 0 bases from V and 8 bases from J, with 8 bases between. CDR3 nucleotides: TGTGCCAGCAGCCAAGATGACTATGACATTCAGTACTTC. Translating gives CASSQDDYDIQYF.

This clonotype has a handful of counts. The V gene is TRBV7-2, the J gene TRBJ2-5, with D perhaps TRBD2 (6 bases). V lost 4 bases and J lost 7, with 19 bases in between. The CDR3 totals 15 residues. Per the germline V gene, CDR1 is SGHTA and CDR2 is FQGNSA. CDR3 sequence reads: CASSSDRDSPRTQYF. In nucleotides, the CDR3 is TGTGCCAGCAGCTCCGACCGGGACTCCCCGAGGACCCAGTACTTC. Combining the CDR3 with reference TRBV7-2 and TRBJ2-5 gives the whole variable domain GAGVSQSPSNKVTEKGKDVELRCDPISGHTALYWYRQSLGQGLEFLIYFQGNSAPDKSGLPSDRFSAERTGGSVSTLTIQRTQQEDSAVYLCASSSDRDSPRTQYFGPGTRLLVL.

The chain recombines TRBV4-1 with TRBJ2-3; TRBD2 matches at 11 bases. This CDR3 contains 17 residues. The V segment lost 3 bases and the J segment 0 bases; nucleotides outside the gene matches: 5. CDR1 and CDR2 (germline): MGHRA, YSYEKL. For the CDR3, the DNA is TGCGCCAGCAGCCAGGGGACTAGCGGACTCAGCACAGATACGCAGTATTTT. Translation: CASSQGTSGLSTDTQYF.

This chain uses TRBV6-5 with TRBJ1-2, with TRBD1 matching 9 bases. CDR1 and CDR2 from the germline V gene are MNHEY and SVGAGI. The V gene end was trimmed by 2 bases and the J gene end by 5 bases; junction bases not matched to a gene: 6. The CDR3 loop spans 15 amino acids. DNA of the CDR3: TGTGCCAGCAGTTACCCAGGGACAGGGAGATATGGCTACACCTTC. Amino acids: CASSYPGTGRYGYTF.

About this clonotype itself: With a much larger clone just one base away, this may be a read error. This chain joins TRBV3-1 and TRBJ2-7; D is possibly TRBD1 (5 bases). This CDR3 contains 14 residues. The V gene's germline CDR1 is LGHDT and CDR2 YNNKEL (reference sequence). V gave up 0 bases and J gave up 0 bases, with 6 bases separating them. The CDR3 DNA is TGTGCCAGCAGCCAAGAGGGGCCCTCCTACGAGCAGTACTTC. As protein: CASSQEGPSYEQYF.

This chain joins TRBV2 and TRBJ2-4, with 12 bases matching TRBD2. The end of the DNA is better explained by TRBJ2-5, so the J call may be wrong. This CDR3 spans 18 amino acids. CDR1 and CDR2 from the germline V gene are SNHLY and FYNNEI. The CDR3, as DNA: TGTGCCAGCAGCGAACACCCGACTAGCGGGGGTCTCCAAGAGACCCAGTACTTC. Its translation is CASSEHPTSGGLQETQYF.

DNA of the CDR3: TGCGCCAGCAGCCAAGAGTCTAGCGGGGGGGAGCAGTTCTTC. This gives the protein CASSQESSGGEQFF. The chain links TRBV4-1 to TRBJ2-1; 11 bases are a match to TRBD2. The CDR3 loop spans 14 amino acids. CDR1 and CDR2 from the germline V gene are MGHRA and YSYEKL. With V trimmed by 0 bases and J by 10 bases, 2 bases remained unmatched.

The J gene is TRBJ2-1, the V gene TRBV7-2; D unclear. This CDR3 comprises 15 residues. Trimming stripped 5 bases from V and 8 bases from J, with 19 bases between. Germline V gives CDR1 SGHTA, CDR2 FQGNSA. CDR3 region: CASSPSSTTGHEQFF. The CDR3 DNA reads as TGTGCCAGCAGCCCCTCGAGTACGACCGGCCATGAGCAGTTCTTC.

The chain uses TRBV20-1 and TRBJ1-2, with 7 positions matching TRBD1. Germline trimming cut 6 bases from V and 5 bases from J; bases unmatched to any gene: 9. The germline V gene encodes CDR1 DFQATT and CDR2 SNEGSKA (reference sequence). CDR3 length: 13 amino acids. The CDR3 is CSAVPGGRYGYTF. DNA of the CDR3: TGCAGTGCCGTTCCAGGGGGACGGTATGGCTACACCTTC.